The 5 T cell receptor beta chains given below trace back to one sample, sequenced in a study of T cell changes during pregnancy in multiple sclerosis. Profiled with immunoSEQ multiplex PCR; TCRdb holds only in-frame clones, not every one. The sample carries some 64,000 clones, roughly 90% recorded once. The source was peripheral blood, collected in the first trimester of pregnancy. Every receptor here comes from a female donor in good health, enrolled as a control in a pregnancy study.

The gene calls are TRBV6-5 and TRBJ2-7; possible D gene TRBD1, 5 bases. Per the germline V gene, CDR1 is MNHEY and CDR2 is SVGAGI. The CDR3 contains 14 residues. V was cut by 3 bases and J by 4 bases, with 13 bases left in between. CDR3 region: CASSYGQGPYEQYF. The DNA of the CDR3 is TGTGCCAGCAGTTATGGTCAGGGTCCTTACGAGCAGTACTTC.

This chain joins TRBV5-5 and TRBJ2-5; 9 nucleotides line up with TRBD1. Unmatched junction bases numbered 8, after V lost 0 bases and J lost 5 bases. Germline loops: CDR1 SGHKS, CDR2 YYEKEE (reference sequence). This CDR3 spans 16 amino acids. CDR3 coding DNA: TGTGCCAGCAGCTTGGGGCCGGGACAGGGCCCGGAGACCCAGTACTTC. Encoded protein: CASSLGPGQGPETQYF.

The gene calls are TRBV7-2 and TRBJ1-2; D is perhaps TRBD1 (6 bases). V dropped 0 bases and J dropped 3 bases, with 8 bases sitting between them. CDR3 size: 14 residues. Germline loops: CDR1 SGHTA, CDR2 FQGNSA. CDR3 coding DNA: TGTGCCAGCAGCTTAGCTGCAGGGGACTATGGCTACACCTTC. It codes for CASSLAAGDYGYTF.

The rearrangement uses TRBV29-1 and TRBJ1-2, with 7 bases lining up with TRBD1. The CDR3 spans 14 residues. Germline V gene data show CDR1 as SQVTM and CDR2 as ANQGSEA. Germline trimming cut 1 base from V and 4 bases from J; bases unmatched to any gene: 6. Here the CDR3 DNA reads TGCAGCGTTGAAGGACAGGGCTCCTCCTATGGCTACACCTTC. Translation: CSVEGQGSSYGYTF.

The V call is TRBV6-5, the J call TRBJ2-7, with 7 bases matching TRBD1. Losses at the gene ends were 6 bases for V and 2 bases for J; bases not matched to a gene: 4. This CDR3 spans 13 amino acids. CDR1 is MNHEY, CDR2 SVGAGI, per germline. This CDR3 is CASSRDRTYEQYF. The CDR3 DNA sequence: TGTGCCAGCAGCCGGGACAGAACCTACGAGCAGTACTTC.